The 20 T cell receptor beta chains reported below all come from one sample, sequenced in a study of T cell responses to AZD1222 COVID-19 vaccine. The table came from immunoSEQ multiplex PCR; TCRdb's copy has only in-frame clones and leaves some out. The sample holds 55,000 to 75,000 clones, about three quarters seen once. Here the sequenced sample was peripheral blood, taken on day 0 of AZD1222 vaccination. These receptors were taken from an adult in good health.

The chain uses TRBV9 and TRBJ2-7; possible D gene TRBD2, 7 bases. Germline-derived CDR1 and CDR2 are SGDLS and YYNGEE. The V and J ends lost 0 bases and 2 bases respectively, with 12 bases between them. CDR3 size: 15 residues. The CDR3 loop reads CASSVGGGGPYEQYF. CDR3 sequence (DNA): TGTGCCAGCAGCGTAGGAGGGGGGGGTCCCTACGAGCAGTACTTC.

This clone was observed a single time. DNA for the CDR3: TGTGCCAGCAGTTTAGAGGGAGCTGAAGCTTTCTTT. Translating gives CASSLEGAEAFF. This chain connects TRBV12-3 or TRBV12-4 to TRBJ1-1; D call uncertain. The CDR3 has 12 residues. V lost 1 base, J lost 6 bases, and 6 bases lay in between.

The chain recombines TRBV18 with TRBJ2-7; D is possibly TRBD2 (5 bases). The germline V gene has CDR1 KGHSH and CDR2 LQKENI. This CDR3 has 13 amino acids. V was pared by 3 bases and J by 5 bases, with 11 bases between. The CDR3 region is CASSPTPGNEQYF. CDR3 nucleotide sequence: TGTGCCAGCTCACCGACACCCGGGAACGAGCAGTACTTC.

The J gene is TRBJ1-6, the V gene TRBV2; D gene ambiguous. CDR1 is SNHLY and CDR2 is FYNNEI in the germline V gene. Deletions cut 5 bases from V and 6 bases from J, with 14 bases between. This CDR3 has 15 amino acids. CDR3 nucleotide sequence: TGTGCCAGCAGTACCCAGGACGGACTTAATTCACCCCTCCACTTT. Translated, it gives CASSTQDGLNSPLHF.

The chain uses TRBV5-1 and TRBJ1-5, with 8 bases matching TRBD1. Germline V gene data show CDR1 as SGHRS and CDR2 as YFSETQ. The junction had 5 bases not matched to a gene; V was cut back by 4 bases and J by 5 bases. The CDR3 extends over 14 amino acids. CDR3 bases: TGCGCCAGCAGCATTGGACAGGGCGATCAGCCCCAGCATTTT. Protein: CASSIGQGDQPQHF.

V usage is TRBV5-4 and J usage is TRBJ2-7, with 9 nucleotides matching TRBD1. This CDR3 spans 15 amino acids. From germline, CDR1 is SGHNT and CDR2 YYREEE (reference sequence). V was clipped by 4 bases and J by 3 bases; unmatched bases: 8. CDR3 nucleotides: TGTGCCAGCAGCCATGCGACAGGGGGAGTCTACGAGCAGTACTTC. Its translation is CASSHATGGVYEQYF.

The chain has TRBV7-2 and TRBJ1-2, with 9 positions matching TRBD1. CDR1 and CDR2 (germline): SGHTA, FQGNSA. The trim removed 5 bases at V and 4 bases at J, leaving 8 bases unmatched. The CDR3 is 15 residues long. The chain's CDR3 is CASSPGTGSGYGYTF. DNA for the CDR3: TGTGCCAGCAGCCCTGGGACAGGGTCTGGCTATGGCTACACCTTC.

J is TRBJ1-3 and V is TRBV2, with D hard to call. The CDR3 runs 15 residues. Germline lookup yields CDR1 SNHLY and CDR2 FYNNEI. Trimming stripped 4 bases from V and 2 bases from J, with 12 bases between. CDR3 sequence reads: CASSASTVTGNTIYF. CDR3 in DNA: TGTGCCAGCAGTGCTTCGACGGTGACTGGAAACACCATATATTTT.

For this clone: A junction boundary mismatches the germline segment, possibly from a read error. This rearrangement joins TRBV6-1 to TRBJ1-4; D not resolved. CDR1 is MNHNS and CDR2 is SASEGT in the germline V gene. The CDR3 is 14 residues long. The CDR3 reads CASSEEGTNEKLFF. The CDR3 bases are TGTGCCAGCAGCGAAGAAGGAACTAATGAAAAACTGTTTTTT.

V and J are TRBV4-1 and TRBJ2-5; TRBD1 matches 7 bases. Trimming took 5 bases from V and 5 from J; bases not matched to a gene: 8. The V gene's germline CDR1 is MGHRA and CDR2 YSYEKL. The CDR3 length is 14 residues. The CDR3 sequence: CASSLHTGVETQYF. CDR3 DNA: TGCGCCAGCAGCTTACACACAGGGGTCGAGACCCAGTACTTC.

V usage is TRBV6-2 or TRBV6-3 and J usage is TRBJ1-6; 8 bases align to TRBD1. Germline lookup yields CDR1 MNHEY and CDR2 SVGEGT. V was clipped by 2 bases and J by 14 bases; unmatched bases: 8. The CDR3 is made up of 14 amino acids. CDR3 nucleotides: TGTGCCAGCAGTTACGGACAGGGAGTAGACACCCTCCACTTT. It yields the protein CASSYGQGVDTLHF.

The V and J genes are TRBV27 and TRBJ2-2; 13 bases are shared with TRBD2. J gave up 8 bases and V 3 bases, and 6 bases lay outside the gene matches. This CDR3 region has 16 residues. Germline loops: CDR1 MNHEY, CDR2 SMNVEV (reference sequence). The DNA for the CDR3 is TGTGCCAGCAGTTTTCGACTAGCGGGGGGAAGAGGGGAGCTGTTTTTT. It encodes CASSFRLAGGRGELFF.

The CDR3 DNA sequence: TGTGCCAGCAGCCGCAGCCCAAACTTGCGGGGGGGCAATGAGCAGTTCTTC. Protein: CASSRSPNLRGGNEQFF. The V and J genes are TRBV13 and TRBJ2-1; 9 bases are shared with TRBD2. The CDR3 has 17 residues. Germline V gives CDR1 PRHDT, CDR2 FYEKMQ (reference sequence). V lost 5 bases to trimming and J lost 6 bases; unmatched junction nucleotides: 14.

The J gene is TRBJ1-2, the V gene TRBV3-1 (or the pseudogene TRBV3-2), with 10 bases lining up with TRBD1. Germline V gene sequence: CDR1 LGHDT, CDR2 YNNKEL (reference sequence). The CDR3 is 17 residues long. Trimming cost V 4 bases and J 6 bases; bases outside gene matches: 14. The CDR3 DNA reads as TGTGCCAGCAGCCCCTATCAGGGACAGGGGACGGGGCATGGCTACACCTTC. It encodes CASSPYQGQGTGHGYTF.

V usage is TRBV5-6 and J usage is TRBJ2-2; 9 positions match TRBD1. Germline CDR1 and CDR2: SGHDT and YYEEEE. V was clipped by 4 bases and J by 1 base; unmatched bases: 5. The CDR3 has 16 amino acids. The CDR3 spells CASSPGTGRNTGELFF. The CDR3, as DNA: TGTGCCAGCAGCCCCGGGACAGGGAGGAACACCGGGGAGCTGTTTTTT. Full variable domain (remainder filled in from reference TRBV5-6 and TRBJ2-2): DAGVTQSPTHLIKTRGQQVTLRCSPKSGHDTVSWYQQALGQGPQFIFQYYEEEERQRGNFPDRFSGHQFPNYSSELNVNALLLGDSALYLCASSPGTGRNTGELFFGEGSRLTVL.

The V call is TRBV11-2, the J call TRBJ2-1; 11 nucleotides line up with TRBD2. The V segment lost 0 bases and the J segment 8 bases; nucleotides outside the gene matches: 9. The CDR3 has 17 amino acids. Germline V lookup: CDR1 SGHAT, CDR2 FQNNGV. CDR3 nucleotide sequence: TGTGCCAGCAGCTTAGAAGGTAGCGGGGGGGCCTGGTATGAGCAGTTCTTC. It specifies CASSLEGSGGAWYEQFF.

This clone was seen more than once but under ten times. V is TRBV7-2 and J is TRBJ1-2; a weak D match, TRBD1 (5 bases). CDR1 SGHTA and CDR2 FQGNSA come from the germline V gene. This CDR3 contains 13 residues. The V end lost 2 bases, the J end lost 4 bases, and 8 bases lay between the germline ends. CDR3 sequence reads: CASSLQGPYGYTF. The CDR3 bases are TGTGCCAGCAGCTTACAGGGCCCCTATGGCTACACCTTC.

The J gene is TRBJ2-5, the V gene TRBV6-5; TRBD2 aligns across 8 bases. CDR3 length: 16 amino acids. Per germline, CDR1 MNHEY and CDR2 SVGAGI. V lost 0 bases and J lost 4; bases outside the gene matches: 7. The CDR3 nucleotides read TGTGCCAGCAGTTACTCGCCGCGGGGGGTTGGAGAGACCCAGTACTTC. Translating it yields CASSYSPRGVGETQYF.

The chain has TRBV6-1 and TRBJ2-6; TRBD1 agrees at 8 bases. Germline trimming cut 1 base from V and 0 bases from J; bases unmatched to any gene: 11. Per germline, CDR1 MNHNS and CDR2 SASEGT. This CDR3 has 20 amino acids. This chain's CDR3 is CASSEEPAGQGSSGANVLTF. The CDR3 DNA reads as TGTGCCAGCAGTGAAGAACCAGCTGGACAGGGCTCCTCTGGGGCCAACGTCCTGACTTTC.

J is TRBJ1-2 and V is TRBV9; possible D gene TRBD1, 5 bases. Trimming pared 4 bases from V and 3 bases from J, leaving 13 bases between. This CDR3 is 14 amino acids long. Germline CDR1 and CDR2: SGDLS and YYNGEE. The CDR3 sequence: CASSIDGTDYGYTF. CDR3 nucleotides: TGTGCCAGCAGCATCGACGGGACGGACTATGGCTACACCTTC.